These T cell receptor beta chains were read from a single sample in a study of T cell repertoires in cytomegalovirus infection. TCRdb re-derived calls from the reads in MiXCR, one entry per CDR3 protein. This table has about 230,000 distinct CDR3 sequences, 22% appearing once. Input material: CD8+ T cells from PBMCs. The receptors come from a human donor in good health (CMV status not recorded). Some clones in this sample may be carry-over from other donors' samples. CDR3s leave out the opening cysteine and the closing phenylalanine or tryptophan.

CDR3 length: 13; V gene: TRBV7-6; J gene: TRBJ1-1; CDR3 protein: ASSSRQGVNTEAF
CDR3 length: 12; V gene: TRBV14; J gene: TRBJ2-5; CDR3 protein: ASSPWRGEETQY
CDR3 length: 12; V gene: TRBV25-1; J gene: TRBJ2-5; CDR3 protein: ASSDHGQQETQY
CDR3 length: 13; V gene: TRBV4-2; J gene: TRBJ1-5; CDR3 protein: ASSQEAGSNQPQH
CDR3 length: 12; V gene: TRBV7-8; J gene: TRBJ1-1; CDR3 protein: ASSLDGQATEAF
CDR3 length: 16; V gene: TRBV6-2/TRBV6-3; J gene: TRBJ2-5; CDR3 protein: ASSSHTSLPGKGETQY
CDR3 length: 15; V gene: TRBV28; J gene: TRBJ2-7; CDR3 protein: ASSLFLEQGTSFELY
CDR3 length: 11; V gene: TRBV7-9; J gene: TRBJ2-7; CDR3 protein: ASSLGSTYEQY
CDR3 length: 10; V gene: TRBV7-9; J gene: TRBJ2-1; CDR3 protein: ASSLWGDEQF
CDR3 length: 13; V gene: TRBV5-8; J gene: TRBJ1-2; CDR3 protein: ASSLVTGGMNGYT
CDR3 length: 13; V gene: TRBV5-4; J gene: TRBJ2-7; CDR3 protein: ASSQAGTGDYEQY
CDR3 length: 13; V gene: TRBV4-1; J gene: TRBJ1-1; CDR3 protein: ASSTRDGANTEAF
CDR3 length: 10; V gene: TRBV7-4; J gene: TRBJ1-1; CDR3 protein: ASSSKGTEAF
CDR3 length: 12; V gene: TRBV12-3/TRBV12-4; J gene: TRBJ2-1; CDR3 protein: ASRPGGADNEQF
CDR3 length: 12; V gene: TRBV4-1; J gene: TRBJ2-2; CDR3 protein: ASSPRRQAGELF
CDR3 length: 12; V gene: TRBV6-2/TRBV6-3; J gene: TRBJ1-1; CDR3 protein: ASSSLGPGTEAF
CDR3 length: 12; V gene: TRBV7-6; J gene: TRBJ1-4; CDR3 protein: ASGRTGPNEKLF
CDR3 length: 13; V gene: TRBV6-2/TRBV6-3; J gene: TRBJ1-5; CDR3 protein: ASSPEGASNQPQH
CDR3 length: 13; V gene: TRBV5-6; J gene: TRBJ2-5; CDR3 protein: ASSPGGQGAETQY
CDR3 length: 13; V gene: TRBV2; J gene: TRBJ1-6; CDR3 protein: ASSEDRGIESPLH
CDR3 length: 12; V gene: TRBV12-3/TRBV12-4; J gene: TRBJ1-1; CDR3 protein: ASSTGGSGTEAF
CDR3 length: 13; V gene: TRBV28; J gene: TRBJ2-7; CDR3 protein: ASSSPWADVYEQY
CDR3 length: 12; V gene: TRBV20-1; J gene: TRBJ2-1; CDR3 protein: SARTSSRGHEQF
CDR3 length: 13; V gene: TRBV11-2; J gene: TRBJ1-2; CDR3 protein: ASSLPGGTLYGYT
CDR3 length: 10; V gene: TRBV7-9; J gene: TRBJ2-1; CDR3 protein: ASSLIPQGEF
CDR3 length: 11; V gene: TRBV7-9; J gene: TRBJ1-1; CDR3 protein: ASWDRGNTEAF
CDR3 length: 12; V gene: TRBV20-1; J gene: TRBJ2-3; CDR3 protein: SVATSGDLMSQY
CDR3 length: 15; V gene: TRBV7-8; J gene: TRBJ1-4; CDR3 protein: ASSTPRDSHPNEKLF
CDR3 length: 15; V gene: TRBV2; J gene: TRBJ2-4; CDR3 protein: ASSDPTSPTPKNIQY
CDR3 length: 10; V gene: TRBV12-3/TRBV12-4; J gene: TRBJ1-1; CDR3 protein: ASSLGTIEAF
CDR3 length: 13; V gene: TRBV5-6; J gene: TRBJ1-3; CDR3 protein: ASSLAGVRGNTIY
CDR3 length: 14; V gene: TRBV7-2; J gene: TRBJ2-7; CDR3 protein: ASSLVSRALWVEQY
CDR3 length: 13; V gene: TRBV29-1; J gene: TRBJ1-2; CDR3 protein: SVEDYGGLNYGYT
CDR3 length: 13; V gene: TRBV7-8; J gene: TRBJ1-5; CDR3 protein: ASSLLSGGAQPQH
CDR3 length: 15; V gene: TRBV13; J gene: TRBJ1-4; CDR3 protein: ASSLGLQGATNEKLF
CDR3 length: 12; V gene: TRBV28; J gene: TRBJ1-4; CDR3 protein: ASSLRTTNEKLF
CDR3 length: 7; V gene: TRBV5-1; J gene: TRBJ2-7; CDR3 protein: ASSLGES
CDR3 length: 15; V gene: TRBV7-9; J gene: TRBJ1-6; CDR3 protein: ASSLPGQTTFNSPLH
CDR3 length: 10; V gene: TRBV20-1; J gene: TRBJ2-2; CDR3 protein: SARDGTGELF
CDR3 length: 13; V gene: TRBV5-6; J gene: TRBJ1-5; CDR3 protein: ASSLGGGRNQPQH
CDR3 length: 11; V gene: TRBV13; J gene: TRBJ2-3; CDR3 protein: ASSPGARDTQY
CDR3 length: 12; V gene: TRBV7-9; J gene: TRBJ2-7; CDR3 protein: ASSLEGSLYEQY
CDR3 length: 11; V gene: TRBV28; J gene: TRBJ1-1; CDR3 protein: ASSFGTGNKAF